This TCR beta chain stems from a study of CD8+ T cells in alopecia areata. Extracted from the samples, RNA was reverse transcribed into cDNA to serve as the sequencing template. The table came from immunoSEQ multiplex PCR; TCRdb's copy has only in-frame clones and leaves some out. This repertoire lists 290,000 or so clones without singletons; roughly 1.2% sits in the top ten. Scientists pooled cutaneous lymph node cells and sorted them on CD4, CD8alpha, NKG2D, NKG2ACE and other markers. Findings and caveats of the study: Higher clonality was seen in lesional scalp than in normal scalp, especially in alopecia totalis/universalis. Scalp sequencing also captures normal skin's resident alphabeta T cells. In patients, TCRs were shared less clearly than in mice, and HLA may possibly be involved.

Note on this clone: The antigen is not known. Mouse germline and gene names are used.

This sequence originates from a C3H/HeJ mouse with alopecia areata. The strain is characterized by the MHC haplotype H2-k. The specimen sequenced was CD4+ T cells sorted from a lymph node.

Partial CDR3 DNA: TGTGCCTGGAGTGCAGGGAATGCAAACTCC. Translation: CAWSAGNANS. The full CDR3 protein reads CAWSAGNANSDYTF. The chain joins TRBV31 to TRBJ1-2; a possible D gene is TRBD1 (5 bases). The read falls 4 residues short of the CDR3 end, and the missing part is taken from the germline J gene. Germline CDR1 GKSSPN, CDR2 SITVG. The CDR3 loop spans 14 amino acids. V was pared by 2 bases and J by 0 bases, with 10 bases between.